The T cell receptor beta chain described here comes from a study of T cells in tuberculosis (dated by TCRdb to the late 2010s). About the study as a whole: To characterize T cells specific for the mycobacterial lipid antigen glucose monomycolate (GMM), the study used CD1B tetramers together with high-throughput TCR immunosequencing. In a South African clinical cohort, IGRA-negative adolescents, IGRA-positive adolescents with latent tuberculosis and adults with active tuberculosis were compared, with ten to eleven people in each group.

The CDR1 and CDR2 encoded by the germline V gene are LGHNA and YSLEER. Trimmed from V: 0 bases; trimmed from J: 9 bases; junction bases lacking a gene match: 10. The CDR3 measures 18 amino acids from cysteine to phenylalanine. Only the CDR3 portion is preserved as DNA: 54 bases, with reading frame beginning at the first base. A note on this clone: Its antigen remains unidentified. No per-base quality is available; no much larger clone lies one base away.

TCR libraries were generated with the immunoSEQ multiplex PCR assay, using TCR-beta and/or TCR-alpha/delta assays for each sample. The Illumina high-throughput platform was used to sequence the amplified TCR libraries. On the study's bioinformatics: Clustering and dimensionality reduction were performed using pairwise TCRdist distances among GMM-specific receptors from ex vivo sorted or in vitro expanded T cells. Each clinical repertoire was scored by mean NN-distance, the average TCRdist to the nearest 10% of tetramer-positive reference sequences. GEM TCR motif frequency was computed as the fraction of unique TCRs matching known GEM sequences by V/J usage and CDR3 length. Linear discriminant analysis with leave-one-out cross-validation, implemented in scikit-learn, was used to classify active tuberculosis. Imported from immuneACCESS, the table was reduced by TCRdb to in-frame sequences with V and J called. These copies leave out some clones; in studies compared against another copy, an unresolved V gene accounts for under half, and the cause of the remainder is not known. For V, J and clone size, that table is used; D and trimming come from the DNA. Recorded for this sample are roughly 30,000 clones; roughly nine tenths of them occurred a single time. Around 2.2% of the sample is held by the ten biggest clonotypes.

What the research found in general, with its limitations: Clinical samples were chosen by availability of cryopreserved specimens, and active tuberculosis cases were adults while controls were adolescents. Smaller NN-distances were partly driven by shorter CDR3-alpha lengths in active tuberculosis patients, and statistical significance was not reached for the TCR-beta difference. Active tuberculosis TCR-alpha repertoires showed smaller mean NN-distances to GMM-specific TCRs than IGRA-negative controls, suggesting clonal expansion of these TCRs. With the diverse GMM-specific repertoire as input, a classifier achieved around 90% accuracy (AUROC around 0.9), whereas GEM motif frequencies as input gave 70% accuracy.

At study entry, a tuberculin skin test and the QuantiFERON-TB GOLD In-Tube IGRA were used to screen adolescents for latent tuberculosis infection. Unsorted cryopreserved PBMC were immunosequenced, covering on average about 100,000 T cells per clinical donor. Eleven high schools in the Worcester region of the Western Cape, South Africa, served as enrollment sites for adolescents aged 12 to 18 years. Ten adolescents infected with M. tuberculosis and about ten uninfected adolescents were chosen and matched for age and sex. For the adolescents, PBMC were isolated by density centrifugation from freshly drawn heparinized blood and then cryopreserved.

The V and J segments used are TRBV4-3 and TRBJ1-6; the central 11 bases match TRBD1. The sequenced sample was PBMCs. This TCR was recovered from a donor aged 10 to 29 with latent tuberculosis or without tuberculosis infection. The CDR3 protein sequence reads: CASSQDLGQGEGVSPLHF. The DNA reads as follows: TGCGCCAGCAGCCAAGATTTGGGACAGGGGGAAGGCGTTTCACCCCTCCACTTT.